Following are 21 T cell receptor beta chains from one sample sequenced in a study of shared T cell receptors in the human thymus. Sequencing was performed with immunoSEQ multiplex PCR; in TCRdb, only in-frame clones are kept and a portion is missing. The table has 700,000 or so clones, approximately 85% seen once. A further study also used this sample, focusing on human thymus T cells.

The sample taken for sequencing was thymocytes. These receptors were taken from a girl younger than two with a congenital heart defect.

V gene TRBV6-1 combines with J gene TRBJ2-4, with TRBD2 matching over 9 bases. This CDR3 has 17 amino acids. Germline V gene sequence: CDR1 MNHNS, CDR2 SASEGT. The V gene end was trimmed by 3 bases and the J gene end by 2 bases; junction bases not matched to a gene: 8. In nucleotides, the CDR3 is TGTGCCAGCAGTGACATGGGCGGGGGGGCCCCCAAAAACATTCAGTACTTC. It is translated as CASSDMGGGAPKNIQYF.

CDR3: CSVALETEAFF. CDR3 nucleotides: TGCAGTGTAGCACTGGAGACTGAAGCTTTCTTT. The chain links TRBV20-1 to TRBJ1-1; D gene uncertain. Germline V gives CDR1 DFQATT, CDR2 SNEGSKA (reference sequence). V was shortened by 7 bases and J by 5 bases, with 11 bases between the two germline ends. CDR3 length equals 11 residues.

The chain joins TRBV11-2 to TRBJ1-4, with D tentatively TRBD1 (6 bases). Looked up from germline, CDR1 is SGHAT and CDR2 is FQNNGV. Trimming shortened V by 1 base and J by 8 bases, and 8 bases separated the two germline ends. The CDR3 has 13 residues. CDR3 DNA: TGTGCCAGCAGCTTAGGAGACAGGGAAAAACTGTTTTTT. Translated: CASSLGDREKLFF.

The rearrangement joins TRBV7-6 to TRBJ1-4, with TRBD1 matching 10 bases. CDR1 and CDR2 (germline): SGHVS, FNYEAQ. The CDR3 is 17 residues long. J was trimmed by 1 base and V by 5 bases; bases with no gene match: 7. The CDR3 DNA sequence: TGTGCCAGCAGCCCTCAGACAGGGGGCGGAACTAATGAAAAACTGTTTTTT. As protein: CASSPQTGGGTNEKLFF.

This chain links TRBV7-2 with TRBJ1-2; 9 nucleotides align to TRBD1. Germline V gene sequence: CDR1 SGHTA, CDR2 FQGNSA. The V gene end was trimmed by 2 bases and the J gene end by 2 bases; junction bases not matched to a gene: 9. There are 17 residues in the CDR3. The CDR3 protein is CASSLPPQGAGNYGYTF. In nucleotides, the CDR3 is TGTGCCAGCAGCTTACCTCCACAGGGGGCGGGGAACTATGGCTACACCTTC.

This chain joins TRBV29-1 and TRBJ2-7, with D unresolved. Trimming stripped 6 bases from V and 2 bases from J, with 23 bases between. The germline CDR1 and CDR2 sequences are SQVTM and ANQGSEA. The CDR3 sequence is 16 residues long. The CDR3 coding sequence is TGCAGCGTCCGTGAACCCTGCGACGGAGCCACCTACGAGCAGTACTTC. Translation: CSVREPCDGATYEQYF.

This clone appeared once. J is TRBJ1-4 and V is TRBV7-9, with D perhaps TRBD1 (6 bases). Germline V gene data show CDR1 as SEHNR and CDR2 as FQNEAQ (reference sequence). The CDR3 length is 13 residues. V was shortened by 6 bases and J by 6 bases, with 11 bases between the two germline ends. This CDR3 is CASRAKGDEKLFF. The CDR3 DNA is TGTGCCAGCAGGGCGAAGGGGGATGAAAAACTGTTTTTT.

Only one count was recorded for this clone. The rearrangement joins TRBV6-5 to TRBJ2-1; no definite D call. The V and J ends lost 3 bases and 6 bases respectively, with 12 bases between them. From germline, CDR1 is MNHEY and CDR2 SVGAGI. The CDR3 extends over 14 amino acids. Here the CDR3 reads CASSYSRGVNEQFF. As DNA, the CDR3 is TGTGCCAGCAGTTATAGTAGAGGTGTCAATGAGCAGTTCTTC.

CDR3 residues: CASSPGQGLMNTIYF. CDR3 in DNA: TGTGCCAGCAGTCCGGGACAGGGGTTAATGAACACCATATATTTT. V and J are TRBV6-1 and TRBJ1-3; 10 bases agree with TRBD1. Germline trimming cut 5 bases from V and 7 bases from J; bases unmatched to any gene: 8. Germline-derived CDR1 and CDR2 are MNHNS and SASEGT. The CDR3 is 15 amino acids.

This rearrangement joins TRBV15 to TRBJ2-7, with 11 bases that match TRBD1. V was pared by 4 bases and J by 1 base, with 3 bases of the junction left unmatched. This CDR3 has 15 residues. CDR1 LNHNV and CDR2 YYDKDF come from the germline V gene (reference sequence). Here the CDR3 DNA reads TGTGCCACCAGCACAGGGACAGGGGGTTCCTACGAGCAGTACTTC. It specifies CATSTGTGGSYEQYF.

This clone occurred once. The chain is built from TRBV10-2 and TRBJ2-5; the D gene is possibly TRBD1 (5 bases). This CDR3 is 14 amino acids long. Germline loops: CDR1 WSHSY, CDR2 SAAADI. Trimming removed 6 bases from V and 1 base from J, with 12 bases in between. In DNA, the CDR3 is TGCGCCAGCAGACAACAGGTTACCCAAGAGACCCAGTACTTC. Encoded protein: CASRQQVTQETQYF.

The rearrangement joins TRBV7-8 to TRBJ2-5; 8 bases match TRBD2. Losses at the gene ends were 7 bases for V and 3 bases for J; bases not matched to a gene: 7. Germline loops: CDR1 SGHVS, CDR2 FQNEAQ. This CDR3 has 14 residues. CDR3 bases: TGTGCCAGCAAGCCGGGACTAGATGAAGAGACCCAGTACTTC. This encodes CASKPGLDEETQYF.

The chain joins TRBV5-1 to TRBJ2-4; 9 bases fit TRBD1. The germline V gene encodes CDR1 SGHRS and CDR2 YFSETQ. V dropped 5 bases and J dropped 8; count of bases not matched to a gene: 5. The CDR3 is 13 residues long. The CDR3 loop is CASRGTGRDIQYF. The DNA of the CDR3 is TGCGCCAGCAGGGGGACAGGGAGGGACATTCAGTACTTC.

The rearrangement links TRBV5-1 to TRBJ1-2, with 7 bases matching TRBD1. The CDR3 length is 14 residues. Trimming took 6 bases from V and 2 from J; bases not matched to a gene: 7. Germline CDR1 is SGHRS and CDR2 is YFSETQ. The CDR3 reads CASTQTDRNYGYTF. As DNA, the CDR3 is TGCGCCAGCACCCAGACGGACAGGAACTATGGCTACACCTTC.

The chain combines TRBV2 with TRBJ1-1; possibly TRBD1 for D (5 bases). The CDR3 runs 10 residues. Per the germline V gene, CDR1 is SNHLY and CDR2 is FYNNEI. V lost 8 bases, J lost 8 bases, and 9 bases lay in between. As DNA, the CDR3 is TGTGCCAGCCCACCAGGGGAAGCTTTCTTT. It encodes CASPPGEAFF.

The chain recombines TRBV25-1 with TRBJ1-1; 12 bases line up with TRBD1. J gave up 11 bases and V 2 bases, and 12 bases lay outside the gene matches. The CDR3 sequence is 16 residues long. Germline V CDR1 and CDR2: MGHDK, SYGVNS. CDR3 nucleotides: TGTGCCAGCAGTGAAAGCAGGCGGGGACAGGGGGCGGGGGCTTTCTTT. The encoded protein is CASSESRRGQGAGAFF.

The CDR3 region is CASSYSQGSYYGYTF. CDR3 nucleotides: TGTGCCAGCAGTTACTCCCAGGGGAGCTACTATGGCTACACCTTC. The chain uses TRBV6-5 and TRBJ1-2; perhaps TRBD1 as D (6 bases). Trimming removed 0 bases from V and 3 bases from J, with 11 bases in between. This CDR3 spans 15 amino acids. The germline V gene encodes CDR1 MNHEY and CDR2 SVGAGI.

This clone was detected only a few times. The chain carries TRBV5-1 and TRBJ1-3, with D hard to call. With 1 base removed from V and 2 bases from J, the gap between germline ends came to 10 bases. This CDR3 region has 15 residues. Per germline, CDR1 SGHRS and CDR2 YFSETQ. The CDR3 sequence: CASSLNREAGNTIYF. In nucleotides, the CDR3 is TGCGCCAGCAGCTTGAATAGGGAGGCTGGAAACACCATATATTTT.

The chain carries TRBV5-5 and TRBJ2-5; the D is unclear. CDR1 SGHKS and CDR2 YYEKEE come from the germline V gene (reference sequence). Trimming cost V 0 bases and J 5 bases, with 8 bases left between them. The CDR3 totals 13 residues. The chain's CDR3 is CASSLAARETQYF. DNA for the CDR3: TGTGCCAGCAGCTTGGCCGCCCGGGAGACCCAGTACTTC.

The chain links TRBV25-1 to TRBJ1-2; no firm D call. There are 16 residues in the CDR3. V was cut by 2 bases and J by 5 bases, with 18 bases left in between. Germline V gene lookup returns CDR1 MGHDK and CDR2 SYGVNS. CDR3 nucleotide sequence: TGTGCCAGCAGTGAAAGCCCCCCCGTTCCGAGTTATGGCTACACCTTC. As protein: CASSESPPVPSYGYTF.

The J gene is TRBJ2-7, the V gene TRBV2; TRBD2 might be the D (7 bases). This CDR3 spans 15 amino acids. Germline V gene sequence: CDR1 SNHLY, CDR2 FYNNEI. V was clipped by 7 bases and J by 5 bases, with 21 bases between them. CDR3 protein: CASNPPGGRGNEQYF. CDR3 bases: TGTGCCAGCAACCCTCCCGGGGGGCGAGGGAACGAGCAGTACTTC.